The 20 T cell receptor beta chains presented below share a single source sample, sequenced in a study of blood T cell repertoires in COVID-19. This table comes from immunoSEQ multiplex PCR, and its TCRdb copy is limited to in-frame clones, with some not included. Altogether over 300,000 clones are present, 86% being singletons, with the ten largest covering 10%. Sequenced sample: PBMCs or T cells enriched from blood (not recorded which). Receptor source: a woman aged 18-35 years who had recovered from COVID-19.

The chain has TRBV5-1 and TRBJ2-1; 8 positions match TRBD2. V dropped 0 bases and J dropped 0; count of bases not matched to a gene: 5. The CDR3 totals 17 residues. Germline assignment: CDR1 SGHRS and CDR2 YFSETQ. Written as DNA, the CDR3 is TGCGCCAGCAGCTTGGACGTAGCGGGGAGCTCCTACAATGAGCAGTTCTTC. It encodes CASSLDVAGSSYNEQFF.

This clone is a singleton in its sample. This sequence joins TRBV19 and TRBJ2-2, with TRBD2 identical over 10 bases. V dropped 9 bases and J dropped 1; count of bases not matched to a gene: 11. The CDR3 runs 17 residues. CDR1 is LNHDA and CDR2 is SQIVND in the germline V gene (reference sequence). The CDR3 protein is CASSGLAGVMNTGELFF. The CDR3 nucleotides are TGTGCCAGCAGCGGGCTAGCGGGGGTCATGAACACCGGGGAGCTGTTTTTT.

The chain carries TRBV3-1 (or the pseudogene TRBV3-2) and TRBJ2-4; 8 positions agree with TRBD2. The CDR3 is 13 amino acids. CDR1 and CDR2 from the germline V gene are LGHDT and YNNKEL (reference sequence). V trimming: 1 base; J trimming: 7 bases; junction bases outside the gene matches: 0. As DNA, the CDR3 is TGTGCCAGCAGCCAAGGACTAGCGAACATTCAGTACTTC. Protein: CASSQGLANIQYF.

This chain links TRBV25-1 with TRBJ1-5; tentative D call: TRBD1 (5 bases). CDR3 length: 14 amino acids. CDR1 is MGHDK, CDR2 SYGVNS, per germline. Trimming cost V 1 base and J 6 bases, with 10 bases left between them. CDR3 amino acids: CASSEFFTGQPQHF. As DNA, the CDR3 is TGTGCCAGCAGTGAATTTTTTACAGGTCAGCCCCAGCATTTT.

CDR3 amino acids: CASSLVSGRAGEQFF. CDR3 in DNA: TGTGCCAGCAGCTTAGTTAGCGGGAGGGCCGGGGAGCAGTTCTTC. The chain combines TRBV7-9 with TRBJ2-1; 11 bases line up with TRBD2. V dropped 1 base and J dropped 10; count of bases not matched to a gene: 6. The CDR3 runs to 15 residues. CDR1 and CDR2 (germline): SEHNR, FQNEAQ (reference sequence).

This rearrangement joins TRBV6-5 to TRBJ1-5; 10 bases are shared with TRBD1. Germline V lookup: CDR1 MNHEY, CDR2 SVGAGI. Germline trimming cut 8 bases from V and 2 bases from J; bases unmatched to any gene: 3. This CDR3 region has 14 residues. CDR3 in DNA: TGTGCCAGCGGGACAGGGGTAGGCAATCAGCCCCAGCATTTT. This translates into CASGTGVGNQPQHF.

The chain recombines TRBV10-1 with TRBJ2-5, with TRBD2 matching over 11 bases. The germline V gene encodes CDR1 WNHNN and CDR2 SYGVQD (reference sequence). Trimming removed 2 bases from V and 1 base from J; junction bases left unmatched: 3. CDR3 size: 16 residues. The CDR3 bases are TGCGCCAGCAGTGAGGGGACTAGCGGTATCCAAGAGACCCAGTACTTC. Translation: CASSEGTSGIQETQYF.

The V and J genes are TRBV10-3 and TRBJ2-1; the match to TRBD2 covers 9 bases. The germline V gene encodes CDR1 ENHRY and CDR2 SYGVKD. V lost 0 bases and J lost 5; bases outside the gene matches: 2. This CDR3 spans 15 amino acids. CDR3 in amino acids: CAISESGGGDNEQFF. The CDR3 nucleotides read TGTGCCATCAGTGAGTCGGGCGGGGGGGACAATGAGCAGTTCTTC.

The chain couples TRBV4-1 to TRBJ2-1; D ambiguous. Germline CDR1 MGHRA, CDR2 YSYEKL. CDR3 length: 13 residues. The V end was cut by 0 bases, the J end by 7 bases, with 7 bases between. In DNA, the CDR3 is TGCGCCAGCAGCCAAGATGTTCGGAATGAGCAGTTCTTC. Its translation is CASSQDVRNEQFF.

V is TRBV13 and J is TRBJ1-3; TRBD1 might be the D (5 bases). CDR3 length: 15 amino acids. Germline V CDR1 and CDR2: PRHDT, FYEKMQ (reference sequence). V lost 0 bases to trimming and J lost 4 bases, with 10 bases between them. The CDR3 is CASSLGRASGNTIYF. In DNA, the CDR3 is TGTGCCAGCAGCTTAGGCAGGGCGTCAGGAAACACCATATATTTT.

The chain joins TRBV4-1 to TRBJ1-5; 7 bases match TRBD1. The germline gives CDR1 MGHRA, CDR2 YSYEKL. This CDR3 comprises 15 residues. Trimming took 1 base from V and 2 from J; bases not matched to a gene: 2. The CDR3 nucleotides read TGCGCCAGCAGCCAAGGGGGGACAGGCAATCAGCCCCAGCATTTT. This gives the protein CASSQGGTGNQPQHF.

V usage is TRBV12-3 or TRBV12-4 and J usage is TRBJ1-1; D ambiguous. Trimming left V 3 bases short and J 3 bases short, with 5 bases between. The CDR3 has 12 amino acids. The CDR3 region is CASSFTDTEAFF. In nucleotides, the CDR3 is TGTGCCAGCAGTTTTACGGACACTGAAGCTTTCTTT.

The rearrangement links TRBV9 to TRBJ1-2; possible D gene TRBD1, 6 bases. This CDR3 has 15 amino acids. The germline CDR1 and CDR2 sequences are SGDLS and YYNGEE. V was pared by 2 bases and J by 4 bases, with 15 bases between. The CDR3 bases are TGTGCCAGCAGCGTCGGGGACAAGGGATTCTATGGCTACACCTTC. Amino acids: CASSVGDKGFYGYTF. The full variable domain, its missing parts supplied by reference TRBV9 and TRBJ1-2, is DSGVTQTPKHLITATGQRVTLRCSPRSGDLSVYWYQQSLDQGLQFLIQYYNGEERAKGNILERFSAQQFPDLHSELNLSSLELGDSALYFCASSVGDKGFYGYTFGSGTRLTVV.

The chain carries TRBV9 and TRBJ1-6; D may be TRBD1 (5 bases). The CDR3 contains 17 residues. Germline CDR1 is SGDLS and CDR2 is YYNGEE. Trimming took 0 bases from V and 7 from J, leaving 17 bases between them. For the CDR3, the DNA is TGTGCCAGCAGCGTAGAGGGGTGGGCCGCGGGGAATTCACCCCTCCACTTT. Protein product: CASSVEGWAAGNSPLHF.

The chain joins TRBV7-8 to TRBJ2-2, with D perhaps matching TRBD2 (5 bases). V lost 2 bases and J lost 5, with 12 bases in between. The germline V gene encodes CDR1 SGHVS and CDR2 FQNEAQ. CDR3 length: 15 amino acids. DNA for the CDR3: TGTGCCAGCAGCTTACCTAGCTTACGAACCGGGGAGCTGTTTTTT. Translation gives CASSLPSLRTGELFF. Full variable domain (remainder filled in from reference TRBV7-8 and TRBJ2-2): GAGVSQSPRYKVAKRGQDVALRCDPISGHVSLFWYQQALGQGPEFLTYFQNEAQLDKSGLPSDRFFAERPEGSVSTLKIQRTQQEDSAVYLCASSLPSLRTGELFFGEGSRLTVL.

This sequence joins TRBV29-1 and TRBJ1-2; no clear D gene. The V and J ends lost 0 bases and 2 bases respectively, with 7 bases between them. CDR1 is SQVTM and CDR2 is ANQGSEA in the germline V gene. CDR3 length: 13 residues. CDR3 region: CSVEEGENYGYTF. DNA of the CDR3: TGCAGCGTTGAAGAGGGCGAGAACTATGGCTACACCTTC.

V usage is TRBV3-1 (or the pseudogene TRBV3-2) and J usage is TRBJ1-4; possible D gene TRBD1, 6 bases. Germline V gene lookup returns CDR1 LGHDT and CDR2 YNNKEL (reference sequence). The CDR3 extends over 15 amino acids. With 2 bases removed from V and 8 bases from J, the gap between germline ends came to 15 bases. CDR3 loop: CASSQTTGLGEKLFF. The CDR3 DNA sequence: TGTGCCAGCAGCCAAACTACAGGGTTGGGCGAAAAACTGTTTTTT.

This chain links TRBV7-9 with TRBJ1-2; D ambiguous. CDR3 length: 13 residues. The germline V gene has CDR1 SEHNR and CDR2 FQNEAQ (reference sequence). V was pared by 5 bases and J by 6 bases, with 13 bases between. CDR3 coding DNA: TGTGCCAGCAGCCTAGAGGAGGTGAATGGCTACACCTTC. Translated: CASSLEEVNGYTF.

This clone was counted once. The rearrangement uses TRBV28 and TRBJ1-1; a possible D gene is TRBD1 (5 bases). The V end was cut by 1 base, the J end by 6 bases, with 12 bases between. Germline V gene lookup returns CDR1 MDHEN and CDR2 SYDVKM. The CDR3 totals 14 residues. Here the CDR3 reads CASSLFQGKPEAFF. CDR3 sequence (DNA): TGTGCCAGCAGTTTATTCCAGGGTAAACCTGAAGCTTTCTTT.

The chain employs TRBV3-1 (or the pseudogene TRBV3-2) and TRBJ2-5; D is perhaps TRBD2 (7 bases). The V gene's germline CDR1 is LGHDT and CDR2 YNNKEL (reference sequence). Trimming pared 1 base from V and 2 bases from J, leaving 14 bases between. There are 16 residues in the CDR3. The DNA for the CDR3 is TGTGCCAGCAGCCAAGGCGTGGGGGGGCAGCAAGAGACCCAGTACTTC. This sequence encodes CASSQGVGGQQETQYF.